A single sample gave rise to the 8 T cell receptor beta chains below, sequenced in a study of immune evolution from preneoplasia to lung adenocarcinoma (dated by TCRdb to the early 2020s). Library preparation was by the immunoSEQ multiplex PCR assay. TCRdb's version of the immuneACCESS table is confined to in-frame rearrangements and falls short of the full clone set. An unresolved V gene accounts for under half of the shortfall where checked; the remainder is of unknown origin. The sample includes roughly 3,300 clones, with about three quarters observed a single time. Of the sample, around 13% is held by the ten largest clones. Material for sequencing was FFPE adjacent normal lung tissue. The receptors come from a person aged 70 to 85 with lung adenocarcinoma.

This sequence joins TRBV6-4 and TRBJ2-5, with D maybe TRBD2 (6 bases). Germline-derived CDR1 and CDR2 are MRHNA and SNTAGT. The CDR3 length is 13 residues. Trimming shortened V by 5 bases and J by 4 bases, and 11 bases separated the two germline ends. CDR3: CASSLGLGETQYF. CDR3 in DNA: TGTGCCAGCAGTCTGGGACTTGGAGAGACCCAGTACTTC.

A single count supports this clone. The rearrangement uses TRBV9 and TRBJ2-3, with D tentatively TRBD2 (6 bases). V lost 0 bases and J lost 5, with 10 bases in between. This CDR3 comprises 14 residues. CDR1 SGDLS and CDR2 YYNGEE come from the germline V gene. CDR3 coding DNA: TGTGCCAGCAGCGTAGTCGGGGGAGGAGATACGCAGTATTTT. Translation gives CASSVVGGGDTQYF.

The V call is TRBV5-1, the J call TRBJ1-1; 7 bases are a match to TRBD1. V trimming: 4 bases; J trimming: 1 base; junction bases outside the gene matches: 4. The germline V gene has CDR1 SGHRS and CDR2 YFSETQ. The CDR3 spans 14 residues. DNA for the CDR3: TGCGCCAGCAGCAATAGACAGGGGAACACTGAAGCTTTCTTT. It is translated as CASSNRQGNTEAFF.

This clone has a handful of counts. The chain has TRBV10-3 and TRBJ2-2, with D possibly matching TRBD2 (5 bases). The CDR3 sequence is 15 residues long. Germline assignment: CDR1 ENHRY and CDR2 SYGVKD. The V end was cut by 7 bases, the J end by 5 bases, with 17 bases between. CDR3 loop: CAIMTGSTGTGELFF. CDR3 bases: TGTGCCATCATGACGGGTAGCACGGGGACCGGGGAGCTGTTTTTT.

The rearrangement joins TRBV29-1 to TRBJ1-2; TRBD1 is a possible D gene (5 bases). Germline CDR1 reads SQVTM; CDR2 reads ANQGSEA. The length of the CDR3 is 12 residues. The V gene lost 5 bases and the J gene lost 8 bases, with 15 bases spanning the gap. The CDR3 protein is CSVRTERGGYTF. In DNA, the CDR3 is TGCAGCGTTCGAACAGAAAGGGGCGGCTACACCTTC. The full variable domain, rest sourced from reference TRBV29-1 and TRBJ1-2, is SAVISQKPSRDICQRGTSLTIQCQVDSQVTMMFWYRQQPGQSLTLIATANQGSEATYESGFVIDKFPISRPNLTFSTLTVSNMSPEDSSIYLCSVRTERGGYTFGSGTRLTVV.

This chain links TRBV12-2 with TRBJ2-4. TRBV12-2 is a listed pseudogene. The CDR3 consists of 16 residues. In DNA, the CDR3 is TGTGCAAGTCGCTTCCCCGGGCCAGAAGCCAAAAACATTCAGTACTTC. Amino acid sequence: CASRFPGPEAKNIQYF.

The CDR3 loop is CASSLVGVRVEITEAFF. DNA for the CDR3: TGTGCCAGCAGCTTAGTAGGGGTGCGGGTTGAGATAACTGAAGCTTTCTTT. This chain links TRBV11-2 with TRBJ1-1, with D possibly TRBD1 on 5 matching bases. Germline V CDR1 and CDR2: SGHAT, FQNNGV. The CDR3 covers 17 residues. V shed 1 base and J shed 5 bases, with 20 bases lying between them.

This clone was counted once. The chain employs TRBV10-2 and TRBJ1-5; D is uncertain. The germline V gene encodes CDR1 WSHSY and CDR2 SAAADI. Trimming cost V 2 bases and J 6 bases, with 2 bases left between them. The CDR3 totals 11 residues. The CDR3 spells CASSEGQPQHF. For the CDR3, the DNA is TGCGCCAGCAGTGAGGGTCAGCCCCAGCATTTT.